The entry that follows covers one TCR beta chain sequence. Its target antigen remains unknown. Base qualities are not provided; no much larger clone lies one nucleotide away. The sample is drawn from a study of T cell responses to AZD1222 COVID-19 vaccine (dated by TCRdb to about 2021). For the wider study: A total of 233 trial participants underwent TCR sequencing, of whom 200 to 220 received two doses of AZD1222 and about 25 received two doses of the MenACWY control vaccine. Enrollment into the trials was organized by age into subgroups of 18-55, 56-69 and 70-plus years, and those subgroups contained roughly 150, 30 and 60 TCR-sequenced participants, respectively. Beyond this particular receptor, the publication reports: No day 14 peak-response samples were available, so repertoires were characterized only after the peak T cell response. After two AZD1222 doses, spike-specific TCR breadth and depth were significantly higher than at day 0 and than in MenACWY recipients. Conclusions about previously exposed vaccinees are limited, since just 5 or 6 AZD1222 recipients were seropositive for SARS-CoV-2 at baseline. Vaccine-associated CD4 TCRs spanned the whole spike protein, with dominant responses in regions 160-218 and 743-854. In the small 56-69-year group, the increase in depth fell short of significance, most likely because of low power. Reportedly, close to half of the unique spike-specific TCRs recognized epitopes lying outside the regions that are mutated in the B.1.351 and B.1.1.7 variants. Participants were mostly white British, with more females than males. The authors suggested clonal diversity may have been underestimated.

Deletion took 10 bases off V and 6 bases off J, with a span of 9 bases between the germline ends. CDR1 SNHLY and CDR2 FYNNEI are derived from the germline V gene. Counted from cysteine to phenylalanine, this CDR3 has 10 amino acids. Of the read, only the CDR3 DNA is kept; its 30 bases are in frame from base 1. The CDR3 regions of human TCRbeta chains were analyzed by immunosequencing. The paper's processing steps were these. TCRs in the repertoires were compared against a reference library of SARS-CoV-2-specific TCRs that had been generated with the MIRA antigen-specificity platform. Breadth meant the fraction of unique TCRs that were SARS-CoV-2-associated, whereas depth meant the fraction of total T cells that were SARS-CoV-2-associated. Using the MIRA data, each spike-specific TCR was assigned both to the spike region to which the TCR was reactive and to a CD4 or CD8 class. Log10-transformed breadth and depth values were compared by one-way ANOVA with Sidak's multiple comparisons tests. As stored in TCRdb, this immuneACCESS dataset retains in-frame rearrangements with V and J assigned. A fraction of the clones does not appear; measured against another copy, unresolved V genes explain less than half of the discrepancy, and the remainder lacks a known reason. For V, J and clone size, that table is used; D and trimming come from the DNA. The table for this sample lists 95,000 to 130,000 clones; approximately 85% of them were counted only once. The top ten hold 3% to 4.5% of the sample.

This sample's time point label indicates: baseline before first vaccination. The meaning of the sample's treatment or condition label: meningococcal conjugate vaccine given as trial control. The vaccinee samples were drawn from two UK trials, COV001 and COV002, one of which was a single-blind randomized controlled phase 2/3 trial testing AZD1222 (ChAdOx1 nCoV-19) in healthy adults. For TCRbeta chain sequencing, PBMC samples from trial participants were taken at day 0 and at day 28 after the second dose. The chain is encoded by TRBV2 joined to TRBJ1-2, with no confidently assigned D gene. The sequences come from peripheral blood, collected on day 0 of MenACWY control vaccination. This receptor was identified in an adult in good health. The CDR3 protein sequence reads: CATATDGYTF. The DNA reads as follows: TGTGCCACCGCCACGGATGGCTACACCTTC.